This TCR beta chain appears in the sequencing data of a study of beta chain features in type 1 diabetes (dated by TCRdb to about 2018). Study-wide context: Patients and healthy donors did not differ in mean age, gender distribution, total cell number or subset yield. The study compared the TCRB repertoires of sorted circulating CD4+ T cell subsets in recently diagnosed type 1 diabetes patients with those in matched healthy donors. Across all samples, fewer than 110,000,000 sorted cells were examined, and cell number per subset correlated strongly with RNA yield. Naive and central memory subsets were obtained from all 30 or so donors, but regulatory and stem cell-like memory subsets were isolated from only 8 patients and roughly eight healthy donors.

The germline V gene supplies CDR1 SGHDT and CDR2 YYEEEE. The germline V and J ends show losses of 4 bases and 4 bases respectively, and no gene match explains 7 bases of the junction. Measured from the cysteine to the phenylalanine, the CDR3 is 14 residues long. Left in the record is the CDR3 DNA by itself, 42 bases read in frame from the first base. All of the isolated RNA was reverse transcribed with the High Capacity cDNA Reverse Transcription Kit, so expressed TCRB transcripts were sequenced. Deep immunoSEQ sequencing was applied to naive, central memory and regulatory T cell samples, giving an average of approximately 4 million total reads per sample. Sorted cells were lysed in RLT buffer and RNA was extracted with DNase-treated RNeasy Micro or Mini kits, depending on cell number. To prevent cross-contamination, every cell subset was processed on its own, while patient and healthy donor samples were processed together. Using the immunoSEQ multiplex PCR, TCRB sequences were amplified from cDNA into 87-bp fragments spanning the CDR3 region. Amplicons were sequenced on the Illumina HiSeq platform. Turning to the authors' computational methods: Synthetic template baselines were used to correct PCR bias computationally, reads within Hamming distance 2 were collapsed together, and singletons that could not be merged were discarded. Reads were aligned against IMGT to assign V, D and J genes, CDR3 length and insertions or deletions at six rearrangement sites. Clonotype counts were normalized to sorted cell number within each subset before computing true diversity and Gini coefficients with the tcR R package. The overlap coefficient, calculated on TCRB nucleotide sequences, was used to quantify repertoire sharing. TCRdb re-hosts the immuneACCESS table, in-frame sequences only. Its copies lack some clones; in the studies checked, an unresolved V gene accounts for under half of them, and the cause for the rest is not known. The D gene and trimming were derived from the DNA, and the V and J assignments and clone size from that table. A total of 400,000 or so clones appear in this sample, roughly a tenth of them only once. The ten top clones hold roughly 0.54% of the sample.

Study-level results and caveats: Shorter templates might be favored by PCR, yet because patient and control samples were amplified and corrected together, any such skew would affect both groups equally. Sequencing cDNA rather than genomic DNA could over-represent highly expressing activated cells, although activation and CD3 levels did not differ between groups. The naive, central memory and regulatory TCRB repertoires appeared to resemble one another more closely among patients than among healthy donors. At VDJ recombination sites, type 1 diabetes patients had fewer insertions and more deleted nucleotides, which implies abnormalities in thymic rearrangement. Type 1 diabetes patients showed a moderate but significant shortening of TCRB CDR3 length in all four CD4+ subsets. Only small numbers of individuals were included in the HLA sub-analyses, which left unresolved whether HLA type had any influence on TCRB rearrangement.

Note on this clone: The antigen it recognizes is unknown. The input lacks base qualities; no much larger clone sits a single base away.

Each donor gave one peripheral blood draw, averaging approximately 110 mL, which was collected into heparinised tubes. Using a panel that included CD45RO, CCR7, CD25, CD127, CD95 and CD27, naive, central memory, regulatory and stem cell-like memory CD4+ T cells were sorted on a BD FACSAria II. All sorted populations exceeded 95% purity. Right away, PBMCs were isolated by Lymphoprep density gradient centrifugation and were stained directly, with no culture step. To minimize batch effects, samples were stained and sorted in pairs, one healthy donor with one patient per experiment. The sequence was collected from a man aged 25 to 40 with type 1 diabetes. Sequences were obtained from central memory CD4+ T cells from blood. The chain is encoded by TRBV5-6 joined to TRBJ1-2, with 7 bases matching TRBD1. The sequenced DNA: TGTGCCAGCAGCAACCGGGACAGTCGCTATGGCTACACCTTC. It is translated as CASSNRDSRYGYTF.